The clone carrying this TCR beta chain was picked up a small number of times. Its target is not known. Per the germline V gene, CDR1 is DFQATT and CDR2 is SNEGSKA (reference sequence). V was clipped by 6 bases and J by 0 bases, with 8 bases between them. CDR3 length equals 13 residues. This record comes from a study of blood T cells in healthy people across ages. Whole-study context: Per two T cells, about one barcoded beta molecule was captured through template switching. Study-wide results and limits: Relative to aged donors, long-lived donors carried more naive CD4+ cells and displayed higher diversity.

The sample, around 10 milliliters of peripheral blood, was drawn from each donor. PCR was performed a second time for about 7 to 11 cycles using a sample-barcoded 5' primer and a J-beta primer mix. A template-switch adaptor with 12 random nucleotides tagged each cDNA molecule. One entry per CDR3 protein results from TCRdb running MiXCR on the 5' RACE reads. The table has 700,000 to 950,000 distinct CDR3 sequences, around 40% seen once. The sequencing input was blood. The receptor comes from a woman in her fifties or sixties in good health. V and J are TRBV20-1 and TRBJ1-4; D not certain. The CDR3 bases are TGCAGTGCCAGCAGCTCAACTAATGAAAAACTGTTTTTT. Translation: CSASSSTNEKLFF.